This is a list of T cell receptor beta chains from one sample in a study of blood T cell repertoires in COVID-19. TCRdb keeps only in-frame clones here, not all; method: immunoSEQ multiplex PCR. The table has under 300,000 clones, 65% to 85% seen once. The source material was peripheral blood. Receptors were obtained from a man older than 75 with acute or convalescent COVID-19. Each CDR3 is given with its conserved first and last residue. The order of the fields is clone size, V gene, J gene, D gene, CDR3 protein, CDR3 DNA. The D gene is left open where the match is weak. Clone size appears in some rows only: once, few, many, or a class for an expanded clone.

size: NA
V: TRBV19
J: TRBJ1-5
D: TRBD1
CDR3: CASRTGTGNQPQHF
DNA: TGTGCCAGTAGGACCGGGACAGGGAATCAGCCCCAGCATTTT

size: NA
V: TRBV30
J: TRBJ2-7
D: NA
CDR3: CAWRKGSYEQYF
DNA: TGTGCCTGGAGAAAGGGGTCCTACGAGCAGTACTTC

size: NA
V: TRBV5-1
J: TRBJ2-3
D: TRBD2
CDR3: CASSSGLAISTDTQYF
DNA: TGCGCCAGCAGCTCGGGACTAGCAATTAGCACAGATACGCAGTATTTT

size: few
V: TRBV27
J: TRBJ2-5
D: TRBD2
CDR3: CASSRTSGGGETQYF
DNA: TGTGCCAGCAGCCGTACTAGCGGGGGAGGTGAGACCCAGTACTTC

size: NA
V: TRBV4-1
J: TRBJ1-6
D: NA
CDR3: CASSQSAASSYNSPLHF
DNA: TGCGCCAGCAGCCAAAGTGCGGCGAGCTCCTATAATTCACCCCTCCACTTT

size: NA
V: TRBV4-2
J: TRBJ2-3
D: NA
CDR3: CASSQDRGSDTQYF
DNA: TGTGCCAGCAGCCAAGATCGGGGGTCAGATACGCAGTATTTT

size: NA
V: TRBV6-5
J: TRBJ2-5
D: NA
CDR3: CAIAGGPRTRETQYF
DNA: TGTGCCATTGCAGGGGGGCCCCGCACCCGGGAGACCCAGTACTTC

size: NA
V: TRBV29-1
J: TRBJ2-7
D: TRBD2
CDR3: CSVEFGTSTSEQYF
DNA: TGCAGCGTTGAATTTGGGACTAGCACTTCCGAGCAGTACTTC

size: NA
V: TRBV5-5
J: TRBJ1-5
D: TRBD1
CDR3: CASSPVSGTGESNQPQHF
DNA: TGTGCCAGCAGCCCGGTGAGTGGGACAGGGGAGAGCAATCAGCCCCAGCATTTT

size: NA
V: TRBV14
J: TRBJ1-6
D: NA
CDR3: CASSQDLAGQLHF
DNA: TGTGCCAGCAGCCAAGATCTCGCAGGCCAACTCCACTTT

size: many
V: TRBV30
J: TRBJ2-7
D: TRBD1
CDR3: CAWSLGQPLSEQYF
DNA: TGTGCCTGGAGTTTGGGACAGCCCCTTTCCGAGCAGTACTTC

size: NA
V: TRBV2
J: TRBJ1-1
D: NA
CDR3: CASNSLVLGEAFF
DNA: TGTGCCAGCAATAGTCTGGTTCTCGGTGAAGCTTTCTTT

size: NA
V: TRBV7-9
J: TRBJ2-7
D: NA
CDR3: CASSLAYAQGSEQYF
DNA: TGTGCCAGCAGCTTAGCCTACGCCCAGGGAAGCGAGCAGTACTTC

size: NA
V: TRBV24-1
J: TRBJ2-1
D: NA
CDR3: CATSAQTGTPTYNEQFF
DNA: TGTGCCACCAGTGCCCAGACCGGGACACCGACCTACAATGAGCAGTTCTTC

size: NA
V: TRBV15
J: TRBJ2-2
D: TRBD1
CDR3: CATSRDLTGVNTGELFF
DNA: TGTGCCACCAGCAGAGATCTAACAGGGGTGAACACCGGGGAGCTGTTTTTT

size: NA
V: TRBV7-9
J: TRBJ2-4
D: NA
CDR3: CASSPRTALAKNIQYF
DNA: TGTGCCAGCAGCCCACGGACAGCCCTAGCCAAAAACATTCAGTACTTC

size: NA
V: TRBV6-5
J: TRBJ1-1
D: TRBD1
CDR3: CASRRTGNTEAFF
DNA: TGTGCCAGCAGGAGGACAGGGAACACTGAAGCTTTCTTT

size: NA
V: TRBV5-1
J: TRBJ2-7
D: NA
CDR3: CASSSGASSGTYEQYF
DNA: TGCGCCAGCAGCTCCGGAGCGTCGAGCGGCACCTACGAGCAGTACTTC

size: NA
V: TRBV6-5
J: TRBJ1-5
D: NA
CDR3: CASSYSGNGNQPQHF
DNA: TGTGCCAGCAGTTACTCCGGGAATGGAAATCAGCCCCAGCATTTT

size: NA
V: TRBV7-9
J: TRBJ2-7
D: TRBD2
CDR3: CASSIAGEAPYEQYF
DNA: TGTGCCAGCAGCATAGCGGGGGAGGCTCCCTACGAGCAGTACTTC

size: few
V: TRBV6-6
J: TRBJ1-2
D: NA
CDR3: CATGYGYTF
DNA: TGTGCCACCGGCTATGGCTACACCTTC

size: NA
V: TRBV5-1
J: TRBJ2-7
D: NA
CDR3: CASSLEGANSYEQYF
DNA: TGCGCCAGCAGCTTGGAAGGGGCTAACTCCTACGAGCAGTACTTC

size: NA
V: TRBV18
J: TRBJ1-4
D: TRBD1
CDR3: CASSEGQGHEKLFF
DNA: TGTGCCAGCTCCGAGGGACAGGGGCATGAAAAACTGTTTTTT

size: NA
V: TRBV5-1
J: TRBJ2-7
D: TRBD2
CDR3: CASSLFGGGYEQYF
DNA: TGCGCCAGCAGCTTGTTCGGGGGAGGGTACGAGCAGTACTTC

size: NA
V: TRBV6-5
J: TRBJ1-6
D: NA
CDR3: CASSRRPENNSPLHF
DNA: TGTGCCAGCAGCCGACGACCGGAGAATAATTCACCCCTCCACTTT

size: NA
V: TRBV7-8
J: TRBJ1-4
D: TRBD1
CDR3: CASSPPMGRDRGEKLFF
DNA: TGTGCCAGCAGCCCCCCGATGGGTCGGGACAGAGGGGAAAAACTGTTTTTT

size: NA
V: TRBV6-6
J: TRBJ1-2
D: NA
CDR3: CASSYPQGSGYTF
DNA: TGTGCCAGCAGTTACCCTCAGGGTTCTGGCTACACCTTC

size: NA
V: TRBV5-1
J: TRBJ1-1
D: TRBD1
CDR3: CASSLTGTGGVNTEAFF
DNA: TGCGCCAGCAGCTTGACCGGGACAGGGGGCGTGAACACTGAAGCTTTCTTT